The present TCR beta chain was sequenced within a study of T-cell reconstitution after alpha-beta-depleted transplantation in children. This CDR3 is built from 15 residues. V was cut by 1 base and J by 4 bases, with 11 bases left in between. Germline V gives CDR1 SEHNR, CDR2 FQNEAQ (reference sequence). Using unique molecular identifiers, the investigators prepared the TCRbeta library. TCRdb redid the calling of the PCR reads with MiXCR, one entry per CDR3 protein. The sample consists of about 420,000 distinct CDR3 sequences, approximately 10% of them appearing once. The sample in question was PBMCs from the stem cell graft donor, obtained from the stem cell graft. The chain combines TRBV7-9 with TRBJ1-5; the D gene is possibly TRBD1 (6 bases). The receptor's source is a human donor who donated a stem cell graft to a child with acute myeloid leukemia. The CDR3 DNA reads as TGTGCCAGCAGCTTAGTAGGGGGTCGAAATCAGCCCCAGCATTTT. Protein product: CASSLVGGRNQPQHF.